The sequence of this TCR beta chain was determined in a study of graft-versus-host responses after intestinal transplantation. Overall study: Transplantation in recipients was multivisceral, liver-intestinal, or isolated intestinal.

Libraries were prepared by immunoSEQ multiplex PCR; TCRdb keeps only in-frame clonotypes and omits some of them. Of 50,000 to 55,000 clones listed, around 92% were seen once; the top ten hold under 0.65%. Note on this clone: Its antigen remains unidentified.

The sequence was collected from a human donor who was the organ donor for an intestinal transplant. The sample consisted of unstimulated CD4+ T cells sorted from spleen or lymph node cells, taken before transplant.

CDR3 in DNA: TGTGCCAGCAGCTTATATGCGGGAGGCCCCTACAATGAGCAGTTCTTC. Translating it yields CASSLYAGGPYNEQFF. The chain is built from TRBV7-2 and TRBJ2-1, with 8 bases fitting TRBD2. The CDR3 runs 16 residues. The ends lost 2 bases at V and 2 bases at J; junction bases unmatched: 5. Germline assignment: CDR1 SGHTA and CDR2 FQGNSA.